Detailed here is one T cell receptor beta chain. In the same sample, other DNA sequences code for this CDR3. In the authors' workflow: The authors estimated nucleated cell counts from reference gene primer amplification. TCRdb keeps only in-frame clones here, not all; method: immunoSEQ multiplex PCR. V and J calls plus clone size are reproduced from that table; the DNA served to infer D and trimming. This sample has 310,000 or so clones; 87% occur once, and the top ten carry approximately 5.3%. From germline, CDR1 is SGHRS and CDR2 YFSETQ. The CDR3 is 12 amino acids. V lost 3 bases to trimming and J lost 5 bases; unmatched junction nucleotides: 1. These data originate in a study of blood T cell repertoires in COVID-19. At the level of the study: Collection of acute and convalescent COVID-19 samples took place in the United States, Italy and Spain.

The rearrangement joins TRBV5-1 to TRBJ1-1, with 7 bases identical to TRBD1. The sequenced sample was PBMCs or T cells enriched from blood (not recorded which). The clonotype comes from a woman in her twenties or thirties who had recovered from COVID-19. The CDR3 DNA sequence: TGCGCCAGCAGCTCAGGGGGAACTGAAGCTTTCTTT. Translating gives CASSSGGTEAFF. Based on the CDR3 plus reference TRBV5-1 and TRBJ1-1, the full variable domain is KAGVTQTPRYLIKTRGQQVTLSCSPISGHRSVSWYQQTPGQGLQFLFEYFSETQRNKGNFPGRFSGRQFSNSRSEMNVSTLELGDSALYLCASSSGGTEAFFGQGTRLTVV.